This T cell receptor (beta chain) was profiled in a study of spatial heterogeneity in lung cancer. TCRdb reanalysed the 5' RACE reads using MiXCR and keeps one entry per CDR3 protein. In the table there are about 92,000 distinct CDR3 sequences, less than 15% of which are singletons. Described time point: sample taken at primary tumor resection. Unsorted whole RNA from tumor, nontumor lung or frozen PBMC underwent sequencing. This clonotype was found a few times. V lost 5 bases, J lost 3 bases, and 9 bases stayed unmatched. Germline CDR1 reads DFQATT; CDR2 reads SNEGSKA (reference sequence). This CDR3 comprises 17 residues.

The gene calls are TRBV20-1 and TRBJ2-3, with 15 bases fitting TRBD2. The sequenced sample was PBMCs, obtained at surgery. This TCR was sampled from a male donor with early-stage non-small cell lung cancer. The CDR3 reads CSAPPGLAGGGTDTQYF. CDR3 sequence (DNA): TGCAGTGCTCCTCCGGGACTAGCGGGGGGTGGGACAGATACGCAGTATTTT.